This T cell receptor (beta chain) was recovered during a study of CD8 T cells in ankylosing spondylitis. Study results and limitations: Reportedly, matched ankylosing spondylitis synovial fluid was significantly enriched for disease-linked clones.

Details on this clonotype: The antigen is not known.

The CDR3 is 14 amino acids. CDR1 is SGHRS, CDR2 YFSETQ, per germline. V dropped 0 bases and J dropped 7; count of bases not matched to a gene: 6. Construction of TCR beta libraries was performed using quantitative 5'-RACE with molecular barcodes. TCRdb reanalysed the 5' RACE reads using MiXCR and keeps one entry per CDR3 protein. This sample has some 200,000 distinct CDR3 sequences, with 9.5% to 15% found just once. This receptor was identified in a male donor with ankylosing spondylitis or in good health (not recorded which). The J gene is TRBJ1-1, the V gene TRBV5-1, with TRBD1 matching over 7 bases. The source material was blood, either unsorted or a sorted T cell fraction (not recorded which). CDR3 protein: CASSLGRGYGEAFF. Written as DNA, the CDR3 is TGCGCCAGCAGCTTGGGCAGGGGGTATGGTGAAGCTTTCTTT.